The clone carrying this TCR beta chain has only a few counts. Its antigen is as yet unknown. The sample belongs to a study of beta chain features in type 1 diabetes. The study, taken as a whole, reports: Patients with type 1 diabetes carried fewer insertions and had more deletions at their VDJ junctions. Short templates might get an advantage during PCR, and this would be equal in patients and controls. Moderate yet significant TCRB CDR3 shortening was seen in Type 1 diabetes patients in all four CD4+ subsets.

Sequenced material consisted of expressed TCRB transcripts (all of the isolated RNA was reverse transcribed). The repertoire was sequenced with immunoSEQ multiplex PCR; TCRdb's copy has only in-frame clones and lacks some. The sample shows hundreds of thousands of clones, about an eighth of them seen only once. Germline V gene sequence: CDR1 SQVTM, CDR2 ANQGSEA. The ends were cut back, 5 bases at V and 5 bases at J, with 15 bases in the middle. The length of the CDR3 is 13 residues. The source is a man younger than 35 with type 1 diabetes. The chain combines TRBV29-1 with TRBJ2-5; TRBD2 is a possible D gene (7 bases). The sample taken for sequencing was naive CD4+ T cells from blood. The CDR3 DNA follows: TGCAGCGTTCCTCAGCCGGGGGGCGAGACCCAGTACTTC. Its protein product is CSVPQPGGETQYF.